The sample holds one count of the clone carrying this T cell receptor beta chain. Germline V gives CDR1 GTSNPN, CDR2 SVGIG (reference sequence). The CDR3 contains 12 residues. The sample originates from a study of OX40 agonist ivuxolimab in advanced cancers. The overall study: Allowance was made for prior anti-PD-1, anti-PD-L1 or anti-CTLA-4 therapy, and about 37% had some.

The data were produced by immunoSEQ multiplex PCR, yet TCRdb's version contains in-frame clones alone and is incomplete. The repertoire has tens of thousands of clones, roughly 87% of them found once; the top ten carry 4% to 4.5%. The specimen was CD4+ or CD8+ T cells sorted from blood, collected in a trial of the OX40 agonist ivuxolimab. This TCR derives from an adult with an advanced solid tumor such as melanoma, head and neck, liver or kidney cancer. The gene calls are TRBV30 and TRBJ2-7; 9 bases are shared with TRBD1. The CDR3 protein is CAWGTGTYEQYF. For the CDR3, the DNA is TGTGCTTGGGGGACAGGGACCTACGAGCAGTACTTC.